A selection of T cell receptor beta chains follows, all from one sample in a study of T cells after yellow fever vaccination. TCRdb re-derived calls from the 5' RACE reads in MiXCR, one entry per CDR3 protein. The sample records 150,000 to 200,000 distinct CDR3 sequences, roughly 9.6% being singletons. The sample was CD8+ T cells sorted from PBMCs, taken 15 days after the yellow fever booster vaccination. The receptor set was obtained from a man between 18 and 29 years old who received the YFV17D yellow fever vaccine. Both conserved end residues are part of each CDR3. The order of the fields is J gene, clone size, V gene, D gene, CDR3 protein, CDR3 DNA. A D gene is named only where the DNA matches it firmly. Rows may omit the clone size; those that give it use once, few, many or a size class.

j_call: TRBJ2-5; clone_size: .; v_call: TRBV12-3/TRBV12-4; d_call: .; cdr3_aa: CASSFETYTEQTQYF; cdr3_nt: TGTGCCAGCAGTTTCGAGACTTATACCGAACAGACCCAGTACTTC
j_call: TRBJ1-1; clone_size: few; v_call: TRBV16; d_call: .; cdr3_aa: CASSPWLRGSEAFF; cdr3_nt: TGTGCCAGCAGCCCATGGCTTCGTGGCTCTGAAGCTTTCTTT
j_call: TRBJ1-3; clone_size: many; v_call: TRBV6-6; d_call: TRBD1; cdr3_aa: CASSYSYRGSSGNTIYF; cdr3_nt: TGTGCCAGCAGTTACTCGTACAGGGGGAGCTCTGGAAACACCATATATTTT
j_call: TRBJ1-3; clone_size: few; v_call: TRBV12-3/TRBV12-4; d_call: .; cdr3_aa: CASRMDAINTIYF; cdr3_nt: TGTGCCAGCAGGATGGACGCGATTAACACCATATATTTT
j_call: TRBJ1-1; clone_size: .; v_call: TRBV7-9; d_call: .; cdr3_aa: CASSLAQGVYTEAFF; cdr3_nt: TGTGCCAGCAGCTTAGCGCAAGGGGTCTACACTGAAGCTTTCTTT
j_call: TRBJ2-7; clone_size: .; v_call: TRBV13; d_call: TRBD2; cdr3_aa: CASSLGGGTSYEQYF; cdr3_nt: TGTGCCAGCAGCTTAGGGGGAGGGACGTCCTACGAGCAGTACTTC
j_call: TRBJ2-5; clone_size: .; v_call: TRBV7-9; d_call: .; cdr3_aa: CASSPGRGPVETQYF; cdr3_nt: TGTGCCAGCAGCCCAGGCCGGGGCCCGGTTGAGACCCAGTACTTC
j_call: TRBJ2-3; clone_size: .; v_call: TRBV7-8; d_call: .; cdr3_aa: CASSLALVKDTQYF; cdr3_nt: TGTGCCAGCAGCTTAGCTTTAGTCAAAGATACGCAGTATTTT
j_call: TRBJ1-2; clone_size: .; v_call: TRBV4-1; d_call: TRBD1; cdr3_aa: CASSQVGGTGNYGYTF; cdr3_nt: TGCGCCAGCAGCCAAGTGGGCGGGACAGGGAACTATGGCTACACCTTC
j_call: TRBJ2-5; clone_size: .; v_call: TRBV27; d_call: .; cdr3_aa: CASISAWGRRETQYF; cdr3_nt: TGTGCCAGCATCTCCGCCTGGGGACGTCGGGAGACCCAGTACTTC
j_call: TRBJ2-7; clone_size: .; v_call: TRBV6-2/TRBV6-3; d_call: TRBD2; cdr3_aa: CASSRSGTTYEQYF; cdr3_nt: TGTGCCAGCAGTCGATCCGGGACTACTTACGAGCAGTACTTC
j_call: TRBJ2-5; clone_size: few; v_call: TRBV7-9; d_call: .; cdr3_aa: CASSPDGYKETQYF; cdr3_nt: TGTGCCAGCAGCCCCGACGGCTATAAGGAGACCCAGTACTTC
j_call: TRBJ2-1; clone_size: .; v_call: TRBV7-3; d_call: .; cdr3_aa: CASSYEGGYPYNEQFF; cdr3_nt: TGTGCCAGCAGCTACGAAGGAGGGTACCCCTACAATGAGCAGTTCTTC
j_call: TRBJ2-4; clone_size: .; v_call: TRBV4-3; d_call: .; cdr3_aa: CASSPEWSLGKNIQYF; cdr3_nt: TGCGCCAGCAGCCCAGAGTGGAGTCTAGGCAAAAACATTCAGTACTTC
j_call: TRBJ2-1; clone_size: .; v_call: TRBV15; d_call: TRBD1; cdr3_aa: CATSTGTDGVYNEQFF; cdr3_nt: TGTGCCACCAGCACCGGGACAGACGGAGTCTACAATGAGCAGTTCTTC
j_call: TRBJ2-1; clone_size: few; v_call: TRBV4-3; d_call: TRBD2; cdr3_aa: CASSQEARGDSWEQFF; cdr3_nt: TGCGCCAGCAGCCAAGAGGCGCGGGGGGATTCCTGGGAGCAGTTCTTC
j_call: TRBJ2-5; clone_size: .; v_call: TRBV12-3/TRBV12-4; d_call: .; cdr3_aa: CASSDTRTRGWAQYF; cdr3_nt: TGTGCCAGCAGTGACACGAGGACCCGAGGGTGGGCCCAGTACTTC
j_call: TRBJ2-1; clone_size: many; v_call: TRBV7-9; d_call: TRBD1; cdr3_aa: CASSSGQGAYNEQFF; cdr3_nt: TGTGCCAGCAGCTCGGGACAGGGGGCCTACAATGAGCAGTTCTTC
j_call: TRBJ2-5; clone_size: many; v_call: TRBV7-2; d_call: .; cdr3_aa: CASRLRGEGYQETQYF; cdr3_nt: TGTGCCAGCAGATTGAGGGGCGAGGGATACCAAGAGACCCAGTACTTC
j_call: TRBJ1-6; clone_size: few; v_call: TRBV4-2; d_call: .; cdr3_aa: CASSQLQERRSPLHF; cdr3_nt: TGTGCCAGCAGCCAACTACAGGAAAGAAGGTCACCCCTCCACTTT
j_call: TRBJ2-6; clone_size: .; v_call: TRBV15; d_call: .; cdr3_aa: CATSRDRELTQGANVLTF; cdr3_nt: TGTGCCACCAGCAGAGATAGGGAGCTGACTCAGGGGGCCAACGTCCTGACTTTC
j_call: TRBJ1-2; clone_size: .; v_call: TRBV30; d_call: .; cdr3_aa: CAWSGGGNYGYTF; cdr3_nt: TGTGCCTGGAGTGGAGGGGGAAACTATGGCTACACCTTC
j_call: TRBJ1-1; clone_size: .; v_call: TRBV12-3/TRBV12-4; d_call: .; cdr3_aa: CASSLGRGSTEAFF; cdr3_nt: TGTGCCAGCAGTTTGGGCCGGGGAAGCACTGAAGCTTTCTTT
j_call: TRBJ2-2; clone_size: few; v_call: TRBV12-3/TRBV12-4; d_call: TRBD1; cdr3_aa: CASNGDRSNTGELFF; cdr3_nt: TGTGCCAGCAACGGGGACAGGTCGAACACCGGGGAGCTGTTTTTT
j_call: TRBJ2-3; clone_size: few; v_call: TRBV4-2; d_call: .; cdr3_aa: CASSQAGEAGTIADTQYF; cdr3_nt: TGTGCCAGCAGCCAAGCAGGGGAGGCAGGGACTATCGCAGATACGCAGTATTTT
j_call: TRBJ1-6; clone_size: .; v_call: TRBV7-8; d_call: .; cdr3_aa: CASSFGGNSPLHF; cdr3_nt: TGTGCCAGCAGCTTCGGCGGTAATTCACCCCTCCACTTT
j_call: TRBJ1-2; clone_size: .; v_call: TRBV29-1; d_call: .; cdr3_aa: CSVGGGPLYGYTF; cdr3_nt: TGCAGCGTAGGCGGGGGACCTCTCTATGGCTACACCTTC
j_call: TRBJ2-3; clone_size: .; v_call: TRBV5-1; d_call: .; cdr3_aa: CASSSPPREGTDTQYF; cdr3_nt: TGCGCCAGCAGCTCCCCCCCCAGGGAAGGCACAGATACGCAGTATTTT
j_call: TRBJ2-1; clone_size: .; v_call: TRBV27; d_call: .; cdr3_aa: CASRSISGYEHFF; cdr3_nt: TGTGCCAGCAGATCGATATCGGGGTATGAGCACTTCTTC
j_call: TRBJ2-5; clone_size: .; v_call: TRBV12-5; d_call: .; cdr3_aa: CASGLLNGGPNQETQYF; cdr3_nt: TGTGCTAGTGGTTTGTTGAACGGGGGCCCTAACCAAGAGACCCAGTACTTC
j_call: TRBJ2-7; clone_size: .; v_call: TRBV20-1; d_call: .; cdr3_aa: CSARARGTYEQYF; cdr3_nt: TGCAGTGCTAGAGCTCGAGGGACGTACGAGCAGTACTTC
j_call: TRBJ1-5; clone_size: .; v_call: TRBV20-1; d_call: TRBD1; cdr3_aa: CSAIRGRGGYQPQHF; cdr3_nt: TGCAGTGCTATTAGGGGGCGCGGGGGTTATCAGCCCCAGCATTTT
j_call: TRBJ2-7; clone_size: .; v_call: TRBV4-1; d_call: .; cdr3_aa: CASSQAGAGEEQYF; cdr3_nt: TGCGCCAGCAGCCAAGCGGGAGCCGGGGAGGAGCAGTACTTC
j_call: TRBJ2-7; clone_size: few; v_call: TRBV30; d_call: TRBD1; cdr3_aa: CAWRETGVSYEQYF; cdr3_nt: TGTGCCTGGAGAGAGACAGGGGTTTCCTACGAGCAGTACTTC
j_call: TRBJ1-1; clone_size: few; v_call: TRBV12-3/TRBV12-4; d_call: .; cdr3_aa: CASSAGPTTEAFF; cdr3_nt: TGTGCCAGCAGCGCAGGGCCAACAACTGAAGCTTTCTTT
j_call: TRBJ2-5; clone_size: many; v_call: TRBV12-3/TRBV12-4; d_call: TRBD2; cdr3_aa: CASRLAGEETQYF; cdr3_nt: TGTGCCAGCCGACTAGCGGGAGAAGAGACCCAGTACTTC
j_call: TRBJ2-1; clone_size: .; v_call: TRBV15; d_call: .; cdr3_aa: CATSRVGTGSYNEQFF; cdr3_nt: TGTGCCACCAGCAGAGTAGGGACCGGATCCTACAATGAGCAGTTCTTC
j_call: TRBJ2-6; clone_size: .; v_call: TRBV19; d_call: .; cdr3_aa: CASMRTVGNTDGANVLTF; cdr3_nt: TGTGCCAGTATGAGGACAGTTGGAAATACGGACGGGGCCAACGTCCTGACTTTC
j_call: TRBJ2-3; clone_size: few; v_call: TRBV7-9; d_call: TRBD2; cdr3_aa: CASSLAPSGGSTDTQYF; cdr3_nt: TGTGCCAGCAGCTTAGCGCCCAGCGGGGGGAGCACAGATACGCAGTATTTT
j_call: TRBJ2-7; clone_size: few; v_call: TRBV6-5; d_call: .; cdr3_aa: CASSYSTKYEQYF; cdr3_nt: TGTGCCAGCAGTTACTCGACAAAATACGAGCAGTACTTC
j_call: TRBJ2-3; clone_size: .; v_call: TRBV7-9; d_call: .; cdr3_aa: CASSLDRATDTQYF; cdr3_nt: TGTGCCAGCAGCTTAGACCGTGCCACAGATACGCAGTATTTT
j_call: TRBJ2-3; clone_size: many; v_call: TRBV11-2; d_call: TRBD2; cdr3_aa: CASSLGGGGSTDTQYF; cdr3_nt: TGTGCCAGCAGCTTGGGGGGCGGGGGGTCCACAGATACGCAGTATTTT
j_call: TRBJ2-5; clone_size: .; v_call: TRBV29-1; d_call: TRBD1; cdr3_aa: CSVPGQGQETQYF; cdr3_nt: TGCAGCGTTCCGGGACAGGGCCAAGAGACCCAGTACTTC
j_call: TRBJ2-1; clone_size: few; v_call: TRBV19; d_call: TRBD2; cdr3_aa: CASSIGGGASVEQFF; cdr3_nt: TGTGCCAGTAGTATAGGCGGGGGGGCCTCCGTTGAGCAGTTCTTC
j_call: TRBJ2-2; clone_size: .; v_call: TRBV27; d_call: .; cdr3_aa: CASRRRMGRDTGELFF; cdr3_nt: TGTGCCAGCAGGCGGCGGATGGGGCGTGACACCGGGGAGCTGTTTTTT
j_call: TRBJ1-2; clone_size: many; v_call: TRBV27; d_call: .; cdr3_aa: CASSFGANYGYTF; cdr3_nt: TGTGCCAGCAGTTTCGGCGCCAACTATGGCTACACCTTC
j_call: TRBJ2-3; clone_size: many; v_call: TRBV24-1; d_call: TRBD2; cdr3_aa: CATSETTSGGSRTDTQYF; cdr3_nt: TGTGCCACCAGTGAAACGACTAGCGGGGGATCCCGCACAGATACGCAGTATTTT
j_call: TRBJ2-5; clone_size: few; v_call: TRBV7-3; d_call: .; cdr3_aa: CASSYPGPPPLVTQYF; cdr3_nt: TGTGCCAGCAGCTACCCCGGGCCTCCGCCGTTAGTGACCCAGTACTTC
j_call: TRBJ2-4; clone_size: many; v_call: TRBV4-3; d_call: .; cdr3_aa: CASSQERETPANIQYF; cdr3_nt: TGCGCCAGCAGCCAAGAGAGGGAGACACCGGCGAACATTCAGTACTTC
j_call: TRBJ1-1; clone_size: .; v_call: TRBV7-3; d_call: .; cdr3_aa: CARSFSGGQAEAFF; cdr3_nt: TGTGCCAGGAGCTTTTCGGGGGGGCAGGCTGAAGCTTTCTTT
j_call: TRBJ1-6; clone_size: many; v_call: TRBV6-5; d_call: .; cdr3_aa: CASRRAESSYNSPLHF; cdr3_nt: TGTGCCAGCAGGAGAGCGGAAAGCTCCTATAATTCACCCCTCCACTTT
j_call: TRBJ2-1; clone_size: many; v_call: TRBV6-6; d_call: .; cdr3_aa: CASSLRNRAASENEQFF; cdr3_nt: TGTGCCAGCAGTCTTAGAAACAGGGCCGCAAGTGAGAATGAGCAGTTCTTC
j_call: TRBJ2-7; clone_size: many; v_call: TRBV20-1; d_call: TRBD1; cdr3_aa: CSARTGAPPFEQYF; cdr3_nt: TGCAGTGCTAGGACAGGGGCCCCGCCTTTCGAGCAGTACTTC
j_call: TRBJ2-5; clone_size: few; v_call: TRBV6-2/TRBV6-3; d_call: .; cdr3_aa: CASIPVGGADQETQYF; cdr3_nt: TGTGCCAGCATCCCCGTGGGGGGCGCAGATCAAGAGACCCAGTACTTC